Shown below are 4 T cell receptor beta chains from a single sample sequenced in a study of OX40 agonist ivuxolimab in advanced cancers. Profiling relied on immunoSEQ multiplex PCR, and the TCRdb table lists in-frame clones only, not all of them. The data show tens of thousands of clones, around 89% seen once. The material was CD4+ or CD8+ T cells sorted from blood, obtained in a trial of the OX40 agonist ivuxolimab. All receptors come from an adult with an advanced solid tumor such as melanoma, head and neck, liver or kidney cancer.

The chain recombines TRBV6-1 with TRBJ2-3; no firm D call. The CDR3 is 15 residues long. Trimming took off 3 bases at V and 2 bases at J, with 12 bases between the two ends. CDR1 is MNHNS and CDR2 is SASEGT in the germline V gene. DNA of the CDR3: TGTGCCAGCAGTGACATTAACAGAGACACAGATACGCAGTATTTT. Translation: CASSDINRDTDTQYF.

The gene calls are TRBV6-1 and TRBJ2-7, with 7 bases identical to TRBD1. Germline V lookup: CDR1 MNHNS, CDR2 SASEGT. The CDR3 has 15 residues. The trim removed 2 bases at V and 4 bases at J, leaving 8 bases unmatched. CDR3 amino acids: CASSEYGTGVYEQYF. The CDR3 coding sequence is TGTGCCAGCAGTGAATACGGCACAGGGGTGTACGAGCAGTACTTC.

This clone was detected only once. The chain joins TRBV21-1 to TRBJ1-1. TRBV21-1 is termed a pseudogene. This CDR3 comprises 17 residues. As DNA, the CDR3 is TGTGCCAGGATTCTCGCGGGGGGAAGGGGAACGGGAACTGAAGCTTTCTTT. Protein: CARILAGGRGTGTEAFF.

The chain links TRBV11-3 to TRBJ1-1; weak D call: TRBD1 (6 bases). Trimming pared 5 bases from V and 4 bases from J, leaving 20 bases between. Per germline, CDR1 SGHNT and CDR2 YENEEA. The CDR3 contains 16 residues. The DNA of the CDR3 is TGTGCCAGCAGCGAAAAATACAGGGATTGGGCCACTGAAGCTTTCTTT. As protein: CASSEKYRDWATEAFF.